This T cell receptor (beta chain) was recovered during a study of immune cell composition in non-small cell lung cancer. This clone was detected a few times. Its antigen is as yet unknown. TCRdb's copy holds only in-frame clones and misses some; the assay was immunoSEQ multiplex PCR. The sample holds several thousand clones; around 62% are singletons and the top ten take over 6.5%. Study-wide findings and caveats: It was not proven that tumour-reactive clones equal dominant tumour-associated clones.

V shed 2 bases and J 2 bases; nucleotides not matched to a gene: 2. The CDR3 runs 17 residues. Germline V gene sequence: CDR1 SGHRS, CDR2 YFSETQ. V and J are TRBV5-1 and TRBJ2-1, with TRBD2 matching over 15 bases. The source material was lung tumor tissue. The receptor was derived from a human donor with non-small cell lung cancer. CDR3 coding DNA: TGCGCCAGCAGCTTTGGGACTAGCGGGGGGCCCTACAATGAGCAGTTCTTC. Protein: CASSFGTSGGPYNEQFF.